The clone carrying this T cell receptor beta chain was observed many times. The antigen is not known. The CDR3 has 13 amino acids. V shed 6 bases, J shed 5 bases, and the junction held 3 bases outside the gene matches. Germline V lookup: CDR1 MDHEN, CDR2 SYDVKM. Patients with uncontrolled infections, other autoimmune diseases, pregnancy or lactation were excluded. This sample is part of a study of T cells in Graves' hyperthyroidism and ophthalmopathy. Study-level information: Sampling of peripheral blood happened at initial diagnosis, prior to any treatment.

Study-level points and caveats: Progression to ophthalmopathy was predicted a median of approximately 6.4 months early.

What was amplified from RNA transcripts were TCR beta CDR3 regions. A set of HTBI primers served as the primers for a first-round RT-PCR of the TCR CDR3. TCRdb reprocessed the multiplex PCR reads with MiXCR, giving one entry per CDR3 protein. The sample has 540,000 or so distinct CDR3 sequences, around 14% seen once. Material for sequencing was blood. The receptor was isolated from a woman aged 25 to 39 with Graves' hyperthyroidism. This chain joins TRBV28 and TRBJ1-5; 8 bases are shared with TRBD1. As DNA, the CDR3 is TGTGCCAGCAGAGGACAGGGCGATCAGCCCCAGCATTTT. It specifies CASRGQGDQPQHF.